Included here is one T cell receptor beta chain sequence, with context. This receptor's antigen is unknown. The cohort consisted of 650 to 700 healthy bone marrow donors. Cohort members were all nominally healthy when sampled, although unrecorded immune exposures were likely present. The donor tested CMV seronegative and was one of the 352 seronegative cohort members. A peripheral blood sample was collected from each donor, and TCR beta sequencing was performed on peripheral blood mononuclear cells. The Qiagen DNeasy Blood Extraction Kit was used to extract genomic DNA from the blood cell samples. CDR1 and CDR2 are drawn from the germline V gene: SNHLY, FYNNEI. The CDR3 holds 15 amino acids from the cysteine to the phenylalanine. Only the CDR3 DNA stays, 45 bases, in frame from base 1. V loses 4 bases at its end and J loses 5 bases; junction bases beyond the gene matches: 6. The library was generated by the immunoSEQ multiplex PCR assay. The multiplex PCR relied on a mix of 60 forward primers for TCR Vbeta segments and 13 reverse primers for TCR Jbeta segments. The CDR3 region of rearranged TCR beta genes was amplified from genomic DNA by a multiplex PCR assay. Amplified TCR beta libraries were sequenced as 87-base-pair reads on the Illumina HiSeq System. As for how the authors treated the data: A later analysis tallied roughly 76 million unique TCR beta chains across the 666 repertoires, and about 12 million of those chains were shared by two or more donors. A nearest-neighbor algorithm error-corrected the raw reads and collapsed the reads into unique sequences, merging closely related sequences to remove PCR and sequencing errors. CDR3 sequences were aligned to IMGT reference sequences to assign V, D and J gene segments. For a sequence to be retained, a match of at least six nucleotides to both a V gene segment and a J gene segment was required. Rearrangements were classified as productive when the CDR3 lacked stop codons and remained in frame with V and J, and all other rearrangements were classified as non-productive. CDR3 was defined by IMGT convention, running from the second conserved V-encoded cysteine to the conserved J-encoded phenylalanine. The earlier analysis of about 530 of the donors excluded any sequence lacking an unambiguous match to a single V gene segment. In an earlier analysis of some 590 of the donors, V segments were called functional above 56.7% productive rearrangements and were called segregating when the between-donor standard deviation exceeded 5%. To diagnose cytomegalovirus status from the catalog of TCR beta chain sequences, a statistical classification framework was built. V and J gene assignment, in a later analysis, came from comparing TCR nucleotide sequences with IMGT/GENE-DB human TR gene sequences. In a later analysis, CDR3 sequences and most-parsimonious VDJ recombination scenarios were assigned using the TCRdist pipeline. In a later analysis, every TCR beta chain was defined by the combination of its CDR3 amino acid sequence and its V-gene family, and reads without a unique V-gene family were dropped. To address suspected cross-contamination and a sequencing artifact, a later analysis removed around 600 highly shared, low-generation-probability nucleotide sequences. A later analysis calculated a clonal expansion index for each public chain from normalized within-repertoire ranks of inferred template counts. In a later analysis, generation probabilities were computed with a VDJ recombination model fitted to out-of-frame rearrangements, and the resulting probabilities were checked against IGoR. In a later analysis, TCR-TCR, TCR-HLA and TCR-CMV co-occurrence was scored with hypergeometric tests, and a repertoire-size bias correction was applied to TCR pairs. To estimate false discovery rates, a later analysis permuted the HLA or CMV assignments 20 times. In a later analysis, co-occurring TCRs were grouped with DBSCAN, and TCRdist sequence similarity was added when clustering was performed within HLA-allele-positive subsets. For co-occurrence clustering, repertoires with fewer than 30,000 or more than 120,000 public chains were excluded, along with five or six repertoires with anomalous nucleotide sharing. In TCRdb, the immuneACCESS table is reduced to in-frame sequences with V and J assigned. These tables do not hold every clone; where another copy was compared, an unresolved V gene accounts for under half, and the others remain unexplained. That table is the source of V, J and clone size, and D and trimming were worked out from the DNA. The record for this sample contains under 150,000 clones. The top ten clones comprise about 2.1% of the sample.

The data belong to a study of cytomegalovirus exposure and HLA in healthy donors (dated by TCRdb to the late 2010s). Regarding the study in general: An earlier analysis of 550 to 700 of the donors reported about 250 Gb of sequence data and 100 million to 140 million unique TCR beta sequences from about 200 million T cells. An early release covering 550 to 700 HLA-typed donors comprised 250 to 350 gigabases of sequencing data and around 80 million unique TCR sequences. Of the approximately 400 genotyped donors, over 65% fell in the genetic ancestry cluster associated with self-reported Caucasian donors. The study was designed to test whether signatures of past pathogen exposure could be identified by cataloging public T cell receptors. The study profiled the T cell repertoires of 500 to 800 subjects by immunosequencing and related them to cytomegalovirus serostatus. Besides the first cohort of approximately 710 subjects, a separate validation cohort made up of 95 to 150 different subjects was used. High-throughput TCR immunosequencing, statistical association of individual TCRs with disease status, and machine learning were combined to predict cytomegalovirus infection status. A later analysis re-analyzed previously published TCR beta repertoires from 666 donors and added high-resolution HLA genotyping to study TCR occurrence patterns. Rather than using new phenotypic data, the later analysis identified candidate immune exposures from TCR beta sequences and from how often those sequences occurred across donors. To decide whether each TCR beta V gene segment behaved as functional or pseudogenic, an earlier analysis of some 570 of the donors relied on high-throughput TCR beta sequencing. Donor age, sex, ethnicity and CMV serostatus were compiled together with the repertoire data. A later genetic analysis used genome-wide SNP genotypes for 398 of the 666 donors, treating that subset as a discovery cohort. Every discovery cohort repertoire had been produced on one sequencing platform. HLA typing covered class I and class II loci at four-digit resolution. Typing coverage varied by locus: about 629-630 donors for A, B, C, DRB1 and DQB1; more than 500 for DQA1; about 590 for DPA1; about 450 for DPB1. Because of strong linkage in the cohort, 4 to 6 DR-DQ haplotypes were treated as single units for association and clustering. Among about 360 genotyped donors of the cohort, an average of about 240,000 unique TCR beta nucleotide sequences were sequenced per donor, approximately 20% of them non-productive.

Findings and caveats that apply to the study as a whole: The 87-base-pair reads could not distinguish some IMGT-functional V segments, including TRBV6-2 and TRBV6-3, so those segments were excluded. In a later analysis, HLA-associated TCR beta chains were found to be more clonally expanded and to have lower generation probabilities than equally common non-associated chains. A cluster of highly shared sequence variants was judged likely to represent a technical artifact of the sequencing pipeline. An earlier analysis of approximately 500 of the donors showed that most TCR beta V segments appeared in productive rearrangements either about 87% or about 30% of the time, which broadly matched IMGT annotations. In a later analysis, several top co-occurrence clusters were reported to appear linked to parvovirus B19, influenza, CMV and Epstein-Barr virus. Three of the identified cytomegalovirus-associated TCR beta chains were confirmed in vitro to be specific for cytomegalovirus antigens. The classifier was reported to diagnose cytomegalovirus status with high specificity and sensitivity in both the original cohort and the validation cohort. A later genetic analysis associated a missense DCLRE1C variant with V-gene and J-gene trimming of TCR beta chains, and an independent cohort replicated the association. A further reported finding was that TCR beta sequences accurately predicted the HLA-A and HLA-B alleles for most subjects in the first cohort. The earlier analysis of approximately 560 of the donors excluded some 15 rarely observed V segments, including chromosome 9 orphons, because counts were too low. Because some donors lacked HLA typing at each locus, the association tests relied only on the typed subset. In this cohort, only TCR beta chains were sequenced, and detectable features were limited by the absence of alpha or paired-chain data. The only immune exposure information available for the cohort was CMV serostatus. The presence/absence analyses assumed that sequencing depth was roughly uniform across donors, and that assumption may not be true. In a later genetic analysis, fewer N-insertions in productive TCRs were reported among donors in an Asian-associated ancestry cluster than the approximately 630-donor mean. Most CMV-associated TCR beta chains appeared to be HLA-restricted in a later analysis, and the HLA associations seemed to be driven largely by CMV exposure. In a later analysis, around 17,000 TCR beta sequences were associated with specific HLA alleles at a false discovery rate of 0.05. Linkage disequilibrium might explain the correlated functional status among segregating V segments, but an unknown experimental factor could not be excluded. The authors suggested that the approach could potentially be extended to other disease states and immunological phenotypes. The study listed over 150 TCR beta chains as associated with cytomegalovirus. When HLA alleles, especially DR and DQ, strongly co-occurred, TCR associations were difficult to assign to individual alleles. Across donors, most TCR sequences were observed very rarely, whereas some public TCRs were present in many individuals. In a later analysis, TCR association rates were found to vary across HLA loci, with the most associated TCRs seen for DRB1 alleles and the fewest for HLA-C alleles.

Recombination linked TRBV2 to TRBJ1-1; 11 central bases correspond to TRBD1. The TCR comes from a woman between 55 and 75 years old in good health and CMV-seronegative. The sequenced sample was PBMCs. The CDR3 region reads CASSATGTGGTEAFF. Here is the DNA: TGTGCCAGCAGTGCCACCGGGACAGGGGGGACTGAAGCTTTCTTT.